The entry that follows covers one T cell receptor beta chain sequence. Its antigen is undetermined. This entry is derived from a study of beta chain features in type 1 diabetes. Points from the study as a whole: A potential PCR bias toward shorter templates would be equal in patient and control samples. Researchers report that Type 1 diabetes patients had moderately but significantly shorter TCRB CDR3s across all four CD4+ subsets.

This CDR3 region has 11 residues. Germline V gene sequence: CDR1 SNHLY, CDR2 FYNNEI. V lost 6 bases, J lost 10 bases, and 13 bases lay in between. cDNA synthesis used the whole RNA isolate, giving expressed TCRB sequences. Measured with immunoSEQ multiplex PCR; TCRdb has only the in-frame clones, and not every one. In the table there are roughly 170,000 clones, 10% to 15% of which are singletons. The clonotype comes from a woman between 18 and 29 years old in good health. Sequenced: central memory CD4+ T cells from blood. The chain combines TRBV2 with TRBJ2-7, with D perhaps matching TRBD1 (5 bases). CDR3: CASSVDRHQYF. The CDR3, as DNA: TGTGCCAGCAGCGTAGACAGACACCAGTACTTC.